The 13 T cell receptor beta chains given below trace back to one sample, sequenced in a study of beta chain features in type 1 diabetes. Isolated RNA was reverse transcribed in full, so expressed TCRB transcripts were sequenced. TCRdb keeps only in-frame clones here, not all; method: immunoSEQ multiplex PCR. The sample records approximately 60,000 clones, around 63% being singletons. The sample taken for sequencing was Tregs from blood. These receptor sequences come from a woman between 18 and 30 years old in good health.

The chain joins TRBV7-9 to TRBJ1-2, with 7 bases lining up with TRBD1. CDR3 length equals 13 residues. Germline V gene sequence: CDR1 SEHNR, CDR2 FQNEAQ (reference sequence). V shed 4 bases and J 6 bases; nucleotides not matched to a gene: 5. The CDR3 DNA is TGTGCCAGCAGCTGGGACAGTTTTAATGGCTACACCTTC. It codes for CASSWDSFNGYTF.

This chain links TRBV4-3 with TRBJ1-3; a weak D match, TRBD1 (6 bases). Germline values: CDR1 LGHNA, CDR2 YSLEER. The CDR3 extends over 16 amino acids. V shed 0 bases and J shed 1 base, with 10 bases lying between them. The CDR3 bases are TGCGCCAGCAGCCAAGACTCACAGGGATCTGGAAACACCATATATTTT. This codes for CASSQDSQGSGNTIYF.

The genes are TRBV19 and TRBJ1-2; tentative D call: TRBD1 (5 bases). The CDR3 extends over 17 amino acids. Germline CDR1 and CDR2: LNHDA and SQIVND (reference sequence). With 1 base removed from V and 0 bases from J, the gap between germline ends came to 15 bases. CDR3 DNA: TGTGCCAGTAGTATAGGGATGGACGGGACTTCTAACTATGGCTACACCTTC. Its translation: CASSIGMDGTSNYGYTF.

The rearrangement joins TRBV6-5 to TRBJ2-4; D remains ambiguous. The ends were cut back, 7 bases at V and 0 bases at J, with 10 bases in the middle. The germline V gene has CDR1 MNHEY and CDR2 SVGAGI. CDR3 length equals 14 residues. The CDR3 spells CASTQLLAKNIQYF. The CDR3 region has the DNA TGTGCCAGCACGCAACTACTAGCCAAAAACATTCAGTACTTC.

In its sample, this clone was seen a few times. V is TRBV18 and J is TRBJ1-6, with D uncertain. Germline V gives CDR1 KGHSH, CDR2 LQKENI. The CDR3 contains 15 residues. Trimming left V 8 bases short and J 3 bases short, with 14 bases between. The CDR3 bases are TGTGCCAGCCAAAAGGAGGGTATCTATAATTCACCCCTCCACTTT. This gives the protein CASQKEGIYNSPLHF.

V is TRBV11-1 and J is TRBJ2-2, with TRBD1 matching 7 bases. This CDR3 is 17 amino acids long. The V gene's germline CDR1 is SGHAT and CDR2 FQDESV (reference sequence). The J segment lost 0 bases and the V segment lost 3 bases, leaving 7 bases of the junction unmatched. The CDR3 sequence: CASSFPPGQSNTGELFF. The CDR3 DNA follows: TGTGCCAGCAGCTTCCCGCCGGGACAGTCGAACACCGGGGAGCTGTTTTTT.

The chain joins TRBV4-3 to TRBJ2-3; 8 nucleotides match TRBD2. The V and J ends lost 1 base and 5 bases, in that order; junction bases with no gene match: 14. The CDR3 extends over 18 amino acids. Germline V gene sequence: CDR1 LGHNA, CDR2 YSLEER. Written as DNA, the CDR3 is TGCGCCAGCAGCCAAGTGAGAAGGGGAGCGGGGGTAATAGATACGCAGTATTTT. Residues: CASSQVRRGAGVIDTQYF.

This clone was detected only a few times. This chain uses TRBV18 with TRBJ2-7; 9 bases match TRBD1. V lost 3 bases, J lost 2 bases, and 2 bases stayed unmatched. Germline loops: CDR1 KGHSH, CDR2 LQKENI. The CDR3 has 14 amino acids. CDR3 nucleotides: TGTGCCAGCTCACCGACAGGGGGGACCTACGAGCAGTACTTC. It codes for CASSPTGGTYEQYF. Based on the CDR3 plus reference TRBV18 and TRBJ2-7, the full variable domain is NAGVMQNPRHLVRRRGQEARLRCSPMKGHSHVYWYRQLPEEGLKFMVYLQKENIIDESGMPKERFSAEFPKEGPSILRIQQVVRGDSAAYFCASSPTGGTYEQYFGPGTRLTVT.

The chain's CDR3 is CASSNDGGDGEQFF. The CDR3 region has the DNA TGTGCCAGTAGTAACGACGGGGGAGATGGTGAGCAGTTCTTC. This chain links TRBV19 with TRBJ2-1; D is perhaps TRBD2 (6 bases). The CDR3 spans 14 residues. Germline CDR1 reads LNHDA; CDR2 reads SQIVND (reference sequence). The germline V and J ends were trimmed by 4 bases and 9 bases, with 16 bases remaining between them.

This clone was recorded once. V usage is TRBV5-1 and J usage is TRBJ1-1; a weak D match, TRBD1 (6 bases). The CDR3 extends over 14 amino acids. With 4 bases removed from V and 0 bases from J, the gap between germline ends came to 10 bases. Germline lookup yields CDR1 SGHRS and CDR2 YFSETQ. CDR3 DNA sequence: TGCGCCAGCAGCGTGGACAGCATGAACACTGAAGCTTTCTTT. It codes for CASSVDSMNTEAFF.

The chain employs TRBV28 and TRBJ1-2; 10 bases agree with TRBD1. The germline gives CDR1 MDHEN, CDR2 SYDVKM. The CDR3 spans 14 residues. The V gene end was trimmed by 7 bases and the J gene end by 7 bases; junction bases not matched to a gene: 9. The CDR3 region is CASIYPGDRGGYTF. The CDR3 bases are TGTGCCAGCATCTATCCAGGGGACAGGGGTGGCTACACCTTC.

The chain employs TRBV6-5 and TRBJ1-1; no clear D. CDR1 and CDR2 (germline): MNHEY, SVGAGI. V lost 6 bases and J 6 bases, leaving 8 bases between the germline ends. The CDR3 totals 11 residues. CDR3 nucleotides: TGTGCCAGCAGCCGACTAGCTGAAGCTTTCTTT. Protein sequence: CASSRLAEAFF.

The rearrangement uses TRBV4-2 and TRBJ2-5, with TRBD2 identical over 8 bases. The last part of the DNA fits TRBJ2-7 better; the J call may be wrong. The CDR3 has 15 amino acids. In germline, CDR1 is LGHNA, CDR2 YNFKEQ. CDR3 sequence reads: CASSQDLAGGYEQYF. CDR3 nucleotide sequence: TGTGCCAGCAGCCAAGACCTTGCGGGGGGCTACGAGCAGTACTTC.